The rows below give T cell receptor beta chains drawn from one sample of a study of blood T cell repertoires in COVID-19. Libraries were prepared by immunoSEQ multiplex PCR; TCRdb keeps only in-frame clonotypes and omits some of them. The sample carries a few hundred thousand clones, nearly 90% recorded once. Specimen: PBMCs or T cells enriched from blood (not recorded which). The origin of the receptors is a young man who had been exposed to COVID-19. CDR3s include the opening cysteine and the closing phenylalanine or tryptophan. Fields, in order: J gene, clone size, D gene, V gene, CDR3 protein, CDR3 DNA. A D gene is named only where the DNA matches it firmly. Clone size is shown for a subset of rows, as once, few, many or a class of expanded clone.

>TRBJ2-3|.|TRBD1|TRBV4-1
CASSQEGGDRGNTQYF
TGCGCCAGCAGCCAAGAGGGCGGGGACAGGGGAAATACGCAGTATTTT
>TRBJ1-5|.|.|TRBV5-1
CASSLVGASNQPQHF
TGCGCCAGCAGCTTGGTGGGGGCGAGCAATCAGCCCCAGCATTTT
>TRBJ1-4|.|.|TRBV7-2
CASSPLGPNEKLFF
TGTGCCAGCAGCCCCTTGGGGCCAAATGAAAAACTGTTTTTT
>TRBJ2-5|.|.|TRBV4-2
CASSQVWRKPGRETQYF
TGTGCCAGCAGCCAAGTGTGGCGGAAACCCGGTAGGGAGACCCAGTACTTC
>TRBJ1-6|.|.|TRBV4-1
CASSPQWGENSPLHF
TGCGCCAGCAGCCCCCAGTGGGGAGAGAATTCACCCCTCCACTTT
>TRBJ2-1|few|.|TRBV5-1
CASLDGGAISEQFF
TGCGCCAGCCTCGACGGGGGAGCTATTAGTGAGCAGTTCTTC
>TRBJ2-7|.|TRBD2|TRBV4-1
CASSQLAGGPSYEQYF
TGCGCCAGCAGCCAGCTAGCGGGGGGGCCGTCCTACGAGCAGTACTTC
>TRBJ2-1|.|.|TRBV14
CASRGASNEQFF
TGTGCCAGCAGGGGAGCATCCAATGAGCAGTTCTTC
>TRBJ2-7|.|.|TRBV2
CASGLMAYEQYF
TGTGCCAGCGGGCTAATGGCCTACGAGCAGTACTTC
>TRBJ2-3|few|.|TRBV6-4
CASSVEGATDTQYF
TGTGCCAGCAGTGTGGAAGGAGCCACAGATACGCAGTATTTT
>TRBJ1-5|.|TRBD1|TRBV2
CASRGTGSNQPQHF
TGTGCCAGCAGGGGGACAGGAAGCAATCAGCCCCAGCATTTT
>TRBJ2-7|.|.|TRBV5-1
CASTQGASYEQYF
TGCGCCAGCACTCAAGGGGCATCCTACGAGCAGTACTTC
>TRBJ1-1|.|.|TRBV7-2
CASSFPFRTEAFF
TGTGCCAGCAGCTTCCCTTTTCGGACTGAAGCTTTCTTT
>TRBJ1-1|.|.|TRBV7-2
CASSFQENTEAFF
TGTGCCAGCAGCTTCCAGGAGAACACTGAAGCTTTCTTT
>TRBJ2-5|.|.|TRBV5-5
CASSVEGLQKQETQYF
TGTGCCAGCAGCGTGGAGGGGCTGCAGAAACAAGAGACCCAGTACTTC
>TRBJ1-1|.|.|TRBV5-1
CASSLNMNTEAFF
TGCGCCAGCAGCTTGAACATGAACACTGAAGCTTTCTTT
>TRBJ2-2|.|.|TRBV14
CASSQGYTGELFF
TGTGCCAGCAGCCAGGGCTACACCGGGGAGCTGTTTTTT
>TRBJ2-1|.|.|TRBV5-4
CASVDQSSSDEQFF
TGTGCCAGCGTCGATCAGTCGTCTAGTGATGAGCAGTTCTTC
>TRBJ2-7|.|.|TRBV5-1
CASSGGGAGYEQYF
TGCGCCAGCAGCGGAGGGGGCGCGGGATACGAGCAGTACTTC
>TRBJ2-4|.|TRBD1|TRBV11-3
CASSRQGASKNIQYF
TGTGCCAGCAGCCGACAGGGAGCCTCCAAAAACATTCAGTACTTC
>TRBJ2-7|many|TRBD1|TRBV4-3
CASSQESHRGYEQYF
TGCGCCAGCAGCCAAGAGAGCCACAGGGGATACGAGCAGTACTTC
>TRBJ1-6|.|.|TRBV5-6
CASSLDRNSPLHF
TGTGCCAGCAGCTTGGACAGAAATTCACCCCTCCACTTT
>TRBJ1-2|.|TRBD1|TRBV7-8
CASSPQGGQGSYYYGYTF
TGTGCCAGCAGCCCCCAGGGGGGACAGGGGTCGTATTACTATGGCTACACCTTC
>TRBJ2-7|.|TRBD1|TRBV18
CASSSSRDRGYEQYF
TGTGCCAGCTCATCGTCTCGGGACAGGGGATACGAGCAGTACTTC
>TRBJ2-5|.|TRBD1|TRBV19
CATRQGSWETQYF
TGTGCCACCAGACAGGGGTCATGGGAGACCCAGTACTTC
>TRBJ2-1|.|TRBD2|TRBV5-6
CASSRWSSGHNEQFF
TGTGCCAGCAGCCGATGGTCTAGCGGGCACAATGAGCAGTTCTTC
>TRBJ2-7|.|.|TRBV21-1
CASSKPGLAGREQYF
TGTGCCAGCAGCAAACCGGGACTAGCGGGCAGGGAGCAGTACTTC
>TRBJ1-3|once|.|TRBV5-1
CASSTGVSGNTIYF
TGCGCCAGCAGCACGGGAGTCTCTGGAAACACCATATATTTT
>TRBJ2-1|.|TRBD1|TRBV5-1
CASSSNAGDRGSNEQFF
TGCGCCAGCAGCAGTAACGCCGGAGACAGGGGGTCCAATGAGCAGTTCTTC
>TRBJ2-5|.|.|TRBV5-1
CASDTGYQETQYF
TGCGCCAGCGATACAGGGTACCAAGAGACCCAGTACTTC
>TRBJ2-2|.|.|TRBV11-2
CASSPGRGGELFF
TGTGCCAGCAGCCCAGGGCGAGGAGGGGAGCTGTTTTTT
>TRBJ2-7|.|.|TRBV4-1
CASSQESGLSPEQYF
TGCGCCAGCAGCCAAGAGTCGGGGTTGAGTCCCGAGCAGTACTTC
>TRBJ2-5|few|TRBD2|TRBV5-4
CASSSRTSGLSGETQYF
TGTGCCAGCAGCTCCCGGACTAGCGGGTTGTCCGGAGAGACCCAGTACTTC
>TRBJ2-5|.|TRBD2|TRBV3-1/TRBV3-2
CASSQVAESGGQETQYF
TGTGCCAGCAGCCAAGTAGCCGAAAGCGGGGGCCAAGAGACCCAGTACTTC
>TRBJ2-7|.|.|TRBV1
CTSSQDRSRGRSYEQYF
TGCACCAGCAGCCAAGATCGAAGCAGGGGACGCTCCTACGAGCAGTACTTC
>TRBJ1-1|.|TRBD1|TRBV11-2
CASSLLGGQGTEAFF
TGTGCCAGCAGCTTGTTGGGGGGACAGGGGACTGAAGCTTTCTTT
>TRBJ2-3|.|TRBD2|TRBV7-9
CASSRLAGGDTQYF
TGTGCCAGCAGCCGACTAGCGGGGGGAGATACGCAGTATTTT
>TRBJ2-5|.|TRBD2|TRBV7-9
CASSNGGVQETQYF
TGTGCCAGCAGCAACGGGGGGGTCCAAGAGACCCAGTACTTC
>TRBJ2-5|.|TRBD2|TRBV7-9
CASSFTGGTQYF
TGTGCCAGCAGCTTTACGGGGGGGACCCAGTACTTC
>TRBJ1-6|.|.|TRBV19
CASSIESSYNSPLHF
TGTGCCAGTAGTATTGAGAGCTCCTATAATTCACCCCTCCACTTT
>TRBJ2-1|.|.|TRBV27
CASSLSARGYEQFF
TGTGCCAGCAGTTTATCGGCCCGGGGGTATGAGCAGTTCTTC
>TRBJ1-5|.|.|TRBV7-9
CASSLTGGLQPQHF
TGTGCCAGCAGCTTAACGGGGGGGCTGCAGCCCCAGCATTTT
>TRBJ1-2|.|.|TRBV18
CASSPALGERGYTF
TGTGCCAGCTCACCAGCTCTCGGAGAGCGCGGCTACACCTTC
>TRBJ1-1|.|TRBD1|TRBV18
CASSPPRTGRIEAFF
TGTGCCAGCTCACCACCAAGGACAGGTCGGATTGAAGCTTTCTTT
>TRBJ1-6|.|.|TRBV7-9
CASSLAGENSPLHF
TGTGCCAGCAGCTTAGCCGGGGAGAATTCACCCCTCCACTTT
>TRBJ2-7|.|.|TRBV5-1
CASSLAGREQYF
TGCGCCAGCAGCTTGGCCGGTCGGGAGCAGTACTTC
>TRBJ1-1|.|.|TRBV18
CASSPMGQGIPLNTEAFF
TGTGCCAGCTCTCCGATGGGTCAGGGGATCCCCCTGAACACTGAAGCTTTCTTT
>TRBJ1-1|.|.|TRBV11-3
CASKGVNTEAFF
TGTGCCAGCAAAGGGGTGAACACTGAAGCTTTCTTT
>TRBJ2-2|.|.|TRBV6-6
CASSTENTGELFF
TGTGCCAGCAGTACAGAGAACACCGGGGAGCTGTTTTTT